The source of this TCR beta chain is a study of CD8+ T cells in alopecia areata (dated by TCRdb to the late 2010s). A note on the overall study: Treated patients were enrolled in an open-label pilot trial of oral tofacitinib, 5 to 10 mg twice daily, for moderate-to-severe alopecia areata. Tofacitinib was administered for 6 to 18 months, and 6 months of follow-up off drug were then conducted to assess delayed response and recurrence. The study used high-throughput TCRbeta sequencing to examine T cell clonal expansion in alopecia areata, in both the C3H/HeJ mouse model and human patients. Human TCRbeta sequencing covered scalp tissue and sorted CD4+ and CD8+ peripheral blood T cells from patchy and totalis/universalis alopecia areata patients and healthy controls. Patients on tofacitinib were biopsied at baseline and after 4 and 24 weeks of treatment, and several of the patients also had a later scalp biopsy. Scalp clonality was compared across normal scalp (n=4), patchy alopecia areata scalp (n=8), and alopecia totalis/universalis scalp (n=8). The RNA source kit depended on sample type: the PAXgene miRNA kit for fixed scalp, the miRNeasy kit for PBMCs, and the RNeasy kit for mouse skin. TCRbeta CDR3 regions were amplified by immunoSEQ multiplex PCR using 35 Vbeta forward and 13 Jbeta reverse primers.

Here is what the overall study found, with its caveats: Compared with mice, TCR sequences shared between patients were less clear, possibly partly because of HLA diversity across the patient population. Unlike mouse skin, which is dominated by gammadelta T cells, normal human skin has resident alphabeta T cells that are also sequenced, and this complicates analysis of the scalp TCR repertoire. Higher clonality and more expanded CD8+ clones were observed in lesional scalp than in normal scalp, particularly in alopecia totalis/universalis, a finding suggestive of antigenic drive.

The CDR1 and CDR2 encoded by the germline V gene (reference sequence) are GTSNPN and SVGIG. The junction shows trimming of 7 bases on V and 10 bases on J, and the gene matches do not reach 8 bases of it. The CDR3 spans 13 residues, from the cysteine through the phenylalanine. The only DNA kept is the CDR3, 39 bases in frame from the first base. The library relied on the immunoSEQ multiplex PCR assay. RNA was extracted from all samples and reverse transcribed into cDNA, which served as template for TCR sequencing. SuperScript III was used for first-strand cDNA synthesis, primed with a 2:1 mix of oligo-dT and random hexamers. A synthetic immune receptor repertoire was used to measure amplification bias, and any remaining bias was corrected computationally. For the original study's pipeline: Raw reads were preprocessed to remove errors, and CDR3 was defined according to IMGT conventions as the region from the conserved cysteine to phenylalanine. Clonality was computed by normalizing Shannon entropy by log2 of the number of productive unique TCRs and subtracting the result from 1. Whether scalp clones were CD4 or CD8 was inferred by matching scalp TCRbeta sequences against CD4 and CD8 repertoires sorted from blood. TCRdb carries this immuneACCESS record with in-frame sequences only. Its versions omit some clonotypes, under half of them owing to an unresolved V gene in the studies checked, with the rest unexplained. Clone size and V and J calls were adopted from that table, with D and trimming inferred from the DNA. Counted in this sample were about 190,000 clones; around 60% of them appeared once. The biggest ten clones account for roughly 14% of the sample.

The sample's time point, from its label and the paper: baseline before oral tofacitinib. Peripheral blood and lesional scalp punch biopsies were obtained from patients with alopecia areata. After PBMCs were isolated by density centrifugation and stained for CD3, CD4 and CD8, a FACSAria was used to sort CD4+ and CD8+ T cells. This clone was counted a single time. Which antigen it targets is not known. The record has no base qualities; no much larger clone is one base away. The V gene is TRBV30 and the J gene is TRBJ1-6, with 9 bases matching TRBD1. The sample in question was CD4+ T cells sorted from blood, obtained at week 0. The sequence derives from a human donor with alopecia areata. The CDR3 protein is CASETGGESPLHF. The base sequence is TGTGCCTCCGAGACAGGGGGAGAATCACCCCTCCACTTT.